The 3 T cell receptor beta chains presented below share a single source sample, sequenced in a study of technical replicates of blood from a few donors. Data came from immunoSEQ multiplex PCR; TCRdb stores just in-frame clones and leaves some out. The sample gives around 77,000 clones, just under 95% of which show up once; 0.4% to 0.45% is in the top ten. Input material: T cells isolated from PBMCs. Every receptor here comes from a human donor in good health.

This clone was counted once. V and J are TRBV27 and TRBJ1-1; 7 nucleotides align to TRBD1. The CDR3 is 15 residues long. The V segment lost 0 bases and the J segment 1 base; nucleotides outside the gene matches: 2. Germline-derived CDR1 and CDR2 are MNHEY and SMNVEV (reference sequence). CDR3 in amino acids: CASSLSGGANTEAFF. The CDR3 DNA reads TGTGCCAGCAGTTTATCAGGGGGCGCGAACACTGAAGCTTTCTTT.

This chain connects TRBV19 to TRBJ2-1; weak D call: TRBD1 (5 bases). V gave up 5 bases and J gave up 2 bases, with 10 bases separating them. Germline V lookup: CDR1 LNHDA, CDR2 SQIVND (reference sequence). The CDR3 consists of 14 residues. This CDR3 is CASSEGDTYNEQFF. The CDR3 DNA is TGTGCCAGTAGTGAAGGGGATACCTACAATGAGCAGTTCTTC.

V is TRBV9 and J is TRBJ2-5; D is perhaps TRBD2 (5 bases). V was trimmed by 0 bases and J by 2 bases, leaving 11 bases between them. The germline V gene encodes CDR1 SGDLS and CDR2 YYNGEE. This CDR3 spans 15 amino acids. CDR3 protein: CASSVGPGVQETQYF. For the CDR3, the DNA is TGTGCCAGCAGCGTAGGCCCCGGGGTGCAAGAGACCCAGTACTTC.